Below are 9 T cell receptor beta chains sequenced from a single sample in a study of T-cell memory formation after mild COVID-19. TCRdb re-derived calls from the 5' RACE reads in MiXCR, one entry per CDR3 protein. The data hold fewer than 75,000 distinct CDR3 sequences, with 10% to 15% observed a single time. The sample comprised PBMCs or a T cell subset sorted from them (not recorded which). The receptor source for this set is a man younger than 35 who had mild COVID-19 (a few samples of this study predate the infection). Cell type and time point are not known.

The rearrangement joins TRBV6-2 or TRBV6-3 to TRBJ2-7; a possible D gene is TRBD2 (5 bases). Germline V CDR1 and CDR2: MNHEY, SVGEGT. The CDR3 has 15 residues. V lost 8 bases to trimming and J lost 5 bases, with 22 bases between them. CDR3: CASRMTEEVAHEQYV. The CDR3 DNA sequence: TGTGCCAGCCGGATGACCGAGGAGGTTGCCCACGAGCAGTACGTC.

In this sample, this clonotype turned up many times. The chain couples TRBV12-3 or TRBV12-4 to TRBJ2-1; D unclear. CDR3 length equals 11 residues. The V end was cut by 6 bases, the J end by 9 bases, with 9 bases between. CDR3 nucleotide sequence: TGTGCCAGCAGCCAACACGGTGAGCAGTTCTTC. Translation gives CASSQHGEQFF.

The chain joins TRBV9 to TRBJ1-6; D unclear. This CDR3 comprises 15 residues. Germline V gene lookup returns CDR1 SGDLS and CDR2 YYNGEE. V lost 3 bases and J 5 bases, leaving 12 bases between the germline ends. In nucleotides, the CDR3 is TGTGCCAGCAGCGCTAGTGGTGGGCATAATTCACCCCTCCACTTT. Its protein product is CASSASGGHNSPLHF.

This clonotype was seen at least ten times. The chain combines TRBV7-2 with TRBJ2-1; TRBD1 is a possible D gene (5 bases). The CDR3 runs to 16 residues. Germline CDR1 reads SGHTA; CDR2 reads FQGNSA. V was shortened by 4 bases and J by 4 bases, with 17 bases between the two germline ends. The CDR3 nucleotides read TGTGCCAGCAGCTCATTAACTTCAGGGCTGTACAATGAGCAGTTCTTC. Encoded protein: CASSSLTSGLYNEQFF.

This clonotype was counted many times. The chain uses TRBV6-1 and TRBJ2-3; D uncertain. Germline lookup yields CDR1 MNHNS and CDR2 SASEGT. The CDR3 length is 12 residues. Trimming removed 4 bases at V and 3 bases at J, with 5 bases between. The CDR3 coding sequence is TGTGCCAGCAGTGGATCAACAGATACGCAGTATTTT. Protein: CASSGSTDTQYF.

The chain is built from TRBV7-9 and TRBJ2-7, with a weak D call TRBD1 (5 bases). The CDR3 runs 13 residues. Trimming stripped 3 bases from V and 3 bases from J, with 9 bases between. CDR1 is SEHNR and CDR2 is FQNEAQ in the germline V gene (reference sequence). The CDR3 loop reads CASSLNQGYEQYF. The CDR3 nucleotides are TGTGCCAGCAGCTTGAATCAGGGCTACGAGCAGTACTTC.

This clonotype has at least ten counts. The J gene is TRBJ2-1, the V gene TRBV7-6; 9 bases are a match to TRBD2. This CDR3 has 14 amino acids. J lost 5 bases, V lost 7 bases, and 6 bases had no gene match. Germline CDR1 SGHVS, CDR2 FNYEAQ. The CDR3 protein is CASTPGLADNEQFF. CDR3 DNA sequence: TGTGCCAGCACCCCGGGACTAGCCGACAATGAGCAGTTCTTC.

This clonotype has a count of ten or more. V gene TRBV20-1 combines with J gene TRBJ2-1, with 9 positions matching TRBD1. This CDR3 has 12 residues. Germline CDR1 and CDR2: DFQATT and SNEGSKA (reference sequence). J gave up 9 bases and V 5 bases, and 5 bases lay outside the gene matches. DNA for the CDR3: TGCAGTGCTTCCGGGACAGGGACTGAGCAGTTCTTC. It codes for CSASGTGTEQFF.

There are a few counts of this clonotype. The chain employs TRBV7-9 and TRBJ2-3; D remains ambiguous. This CDR3 comprises 16 residues. V shed 1 base and J shed 2 bases, with 13 bases lying between them. The germline gives CDR1 SEHNR, CDR2 FQNEAQ (reference sequence). CDR3 bases: TGTGCCAGCAGCTTAGGGTTGGCGGAACCCACAGATACGCAGTATTTT. Encoded protein: CASSLGLAEPTDTQYF.